The rows below give T cell receptor beta chains drawn from one sample of a study of cytomegalovirus exposure and HLA in healthy donors. Clones were read by immunoSEQ multiplex PCR, and TCRdb kept only the in-frame ones, dropping some. The sample records around 180,000 clones, around 81% being singletons. The sample comprised PBMCs. The receptors were sampled from a man aged 18 to 30 in good health and CMV-seronegative. The CDR3 runs from the conserved cysteine through the conserved F or W. Each record gives: V gene, CDR3 length, clone size, D gene, J gene, CDR3 protein, CDR3 DNA. A D gene is named only where the DNA matches it firmly. Clone size appears in some rows only: once, few, many, or a class for an expanded clone.

TRBV9	16	.	.	TRBJ2-7	CASSVDRVRGPDEQYF	TGTGCCAGCAGCGTAGACAGGGTTCGTGGCCCCGACGAGCAGTACTTC
TRBV6-5	15	.	.	TRBJ2-5	CATQQARLNQEAQYF	TGTGCCACACAACAGGCGAGACTTAACCAAGAGGCCCAGTACTTC
TRBV19	14	.	.	TRBJ1-4	CASSPRDSNEKLFF	TGTGCCAGTAGTCCTCGGGATTCTAATGAAAAACTGTTTTTT
TRBV28	15	.	.	TRBJ1-4	CASSFESGSNEKLFF	TGTGCCAGCAGTTTTGAGTCCGGTTCTAATGAAAAACTGTTTTTT
TRBV5-4	14	once	.	TRBJ1-4	CASSSQGSDEKLFF	TGTGCCAGCAGCTCGCAGGGTTCGGATGAAAAACTGTTTTTT
TRBV18	13	.	.	TRBJ2-1	CASSPPLYNEQFF	TGTGCCAGCTCACCTCCTCTATACAATGAGCAGTTCTTC
TRBV4-3	17	.	TRBD2	TRBJ2-2	CASSQEGLAGAYGELFF	TGCGCCAGCAGCCAAGAAGGACTAGCGGGGGCTTACGGGGAGCTGTTTTTT
TRBV5-1	15	.	.	TRBJ2-7	CASTLDGGSSYEQYF	TGCGCCAGCACACTGGACGGGGGAAGCTCCTACGAGCAGTACTTC
TRBV19	14	.	.	TRBJ2-7	CASMRAGGTYEQYF	TGTGCCAGTATGCGGGCAGGGGGGACCTACGAGCAGTACTTC
TRBV7-2	15	.	.	TRBJ2-7	CASSLVAGIWQEQYF	TGTGCCAGCAGCTTAGTCGCAGGAATTTGGCAAGAGCAGTACTTC
TRBV4-3	19	.	.	TRBJ2-1	CASSQDFRTLEDFGNEQFF	TGCGCCAGCAGCCAAGATTTTAGGACCTTAGAGGACTTTGGCAATGAGCAGTTCTTC
TRBV7-9	14	.	TRBD2	TRBJ2-7	CASTPLAGVEGQYF	TGTGCCAGCACCCCCCTAGCGGGAGTAGAAGGGCAGTACTTC
TRBV11-2	16	.	.	TRBJ2-7	CASSPMLAAQTYEQYF	TGTGCCAGCAGCCCCATGCTGGCGGCTCAAACCTACGAGCAGTACTTC
TRBV9	15	.	.	TRBJ1-1	CASSVEGRVNTEAFF	TGTGCCAGCAGCGTAGAGGGCAGGGTGAACACTGAAGCTTTCTTT
TRBV11-2	13	.	.	TRBJ2-5	CASSLGARQTQYF	TGTGCCAGCAGCTTGGGGGCCCGACAGACCCAGTACTTC
TRBV6-5	15	.	TRBD2	TRBJ2-1	CASSYLAGGPLKQFF	TGTGCCAGCAGTTACCTAGCGGGGGGGCCACTTAAACAGTTCTTC
TRBV11-3	13	.	.	TRBJ2-7	CASSPGDNYEQYF	TGTGCCAGCAGCCCAGGGGATAACTACGAGCAGTACTTC
TRBV7-9	16	.	.	TRBJ1-1	CASSSGILGMNTEAFF	TGTGCCAGCAGCTCCGGAATCCTCGGGATGAACACTGAAGCTTTCTTT
TRBV30	14	once	TRBD1	TRBJ1-2	CASTGSGGNVGYTF	TGTGCCTCGACAGGTTCAGGGGGCAATGTTGGCTACACCTTC
TRBV4-3	15	.	TRBD2	TRBJ2-5	CASSLGTTEQETQYF	TGCGCCAGCAGCCTTGGGACTACTGAACAAGAGACCCAGTACTTC
TRBV10-3	14	.	.	TRBJ1-2	CAISDGGGPYGYTF	TGTGCCATCAGTGACGGGGGGGGCCCCTATGGCTACACCTTC
TRBV27	13	.	.	TRBJ1-1	CASSLIRNTEAFF	TGTGCCAGCAGTTTAATCCGTAACACTGAAGCTTTCTTT
TRBV5-1	17	once	TRBD1	TRBJ2-1	CASSPTPVTGYNNEQFF	TGCGCCAGCAGCCCGACCCCTGTGACAGGGTACAACAATGAGCAGTTCTTC
TRBV2	11	.	.	TRBJ2-7	CASRWGGLPVF	TGTGCCAGCAGGTGGGGGGGCCTGCCCGTCTTC
TRBV18	12	.	.	TRBJ1-1	CASSPAGPEAFF	TGTGCCAGCTCACCAGCAGGGCCTGAAGCTTTCTTT
TRBV15	15	.	.	TRBJ2-1	CATSSLASSYNEQFF	TGTGCCACCAGCAGCCTAGCGTCCTCCTACAATGAGCAGTTCTTC
TRBV19	14	.	TRBD1	TRBJ2-4	CASYGQGAKNIQYF	TGTGCCAGCTATGGACAGGGGGCCAAAAACATTCAGTACTTC
TRBV18	14	.	.	TRBJ2-7	CASSPPTGSYEQYF	TGTGCCAGCTCACCACCGACGGGGTCCTACGAGCAGTACTTC
TRBV18	13	.	TRBD1	TRBJ1-4	CAIKGQGDEKLFF	TGTGCCATCAAGGGACAGGGGGATGAAAAACTGTTTTTT
TRBV7-9	12	.	.	TRBJ2-1	CASSLVDREQFF	TGTGCCAGCAGCTTAGTGGACAGAGAGCAGTTCTTC
TRBV9	16	once	TRBD2	TRBJ2-1	CASSVVGDYSYNEQFF	TGTGCCAGCAGCGTAGTGGGGGACTACTCCTACAATGAGCAGTTCTTC
TRBV7-2	16	.	TRBD2	TRBJ2-5	CASSPRFGRVEETQYF	TGTGCCAGCAGCCCCAGGTTCGGGAGGGTCGAAGAGACCCAGTACTTC
TRBV9	15	.	.	TRBJ2-5	CASSPRVGGQETQYF	TGTGCCAGCAGCCCGAGAGTCGGTGGCCAAGAGACCCAGTACTTC
TRBV11-2	16	.	TRBD2	TRBJ2-5	CASSLTRGGIQETQYF	TGTGCCAGCAGCTTAACACGGGGGGGGATCCAAGAGACCCAGTACTTC
TRBV28	14	.	TRBD1	TRBJ2-7	CASSSGQVVYEQYF	TGTGCCAGCAGTTCAGGACAGGTTGTCTACGAGCAGTACTTC
TRBV28	15	.	TRBD2	TRBJ2-5	CASSRGSGYKETQYF	TGTGCCAGCTCTCGCGGTAGCGGGTATAAAGAGACCCAGTACTTC
TRBV11-2	16	.	.	TRBJ2-1	CASSFRGSGFYNEQFF	TGTGCCAGCAGCTTCAGGGGTAGCGGGTTTTACAATGAGCAGTTCTTC
TRBV5-6	12	few	.	TRBJ2-1	CASSFGHNEQFF	TGTGCCAGCAGCTTTGGGCACAATGAGCAGTTCTTC
TRBV7-9	15	.	TRBD1	TRBJ2-5	CASNYGQGGQETQYF	TGTGCCAGCAACTATGGACAGGGGGGTCAAGAGACCCAGTACTTC
TRBV29-1	13	.	TRBD1	TRBJ1-1	CSGMTGANTEAFF	TGCAGCGGGATGACAGGGGCGAACACTGAAGCTTTCTTT
TRBV4-2	15	.	TRBD1	TRBJ2-7	CASSQDLGTDYEQYF	TGTGCCAGCAGCCAAGATCTCGGGACAGACTACGAGCAGTACTTC
TRBV6-1	14	.	.	TRBJ2-5	CASSEIGGAETQYF	TGTGCCAGCAGTGAAATTGGGGGGGCCGAGACCCAGTACTTC